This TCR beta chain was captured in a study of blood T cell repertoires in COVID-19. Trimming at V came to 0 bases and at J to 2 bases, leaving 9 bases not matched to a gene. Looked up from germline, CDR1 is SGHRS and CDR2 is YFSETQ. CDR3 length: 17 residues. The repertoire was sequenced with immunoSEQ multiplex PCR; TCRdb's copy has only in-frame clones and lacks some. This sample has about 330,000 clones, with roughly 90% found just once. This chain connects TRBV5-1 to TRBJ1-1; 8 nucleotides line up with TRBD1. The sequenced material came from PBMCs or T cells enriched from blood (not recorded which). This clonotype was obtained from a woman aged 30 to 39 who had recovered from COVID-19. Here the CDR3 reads CASSLAWAGGFNTEAFF. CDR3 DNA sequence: TGCGCCAGCAGCTTGGCTTGGGCAGGGGGCTTTAACACTGAAGCTTTCTTT.